This TCR beta chain was captured by sequencing in a study of blood T cells in healthy people across ages. This clonotype appeared a few times. The antigen remains undetermined. Next came a second PCR, run for about 7 to 12 cycles, which used a sample-barcoded 5' primer along with a J-beta primer mix. Via MiXCR, TCRdb re-called the 5' RACE reads, giving one row per CDR3 protein. The sample contains 850,000 to 1,000,000 distinct CDR3 sequences, just over 50% of which appear only once. Study outcomes and limitations: Diversity was higher, and naive CD4+ cells more numerous, in long-lived donors than in aged donors.

Sequencing was performed on blood. The clonotype was recovered from a woman aged 55-69 years in good health.

The CDR3 DNA sequence: TGCGCCAGCAGCTTGGAAGGGTCTAGCGGGAGCCACGAGCAGTACTTC. The encoded protein is CASSLEGSSGSHEQYF. This chain links TRBV5-1 with TRBJ2-7; 10 bases are shared with TRBD2. Germline trimming cut 0 bases from V and 5 bases from J; bases unmatched to any gene: 8. From germline, CDR1 is SGHRS and CDR2 YFSETQ. CDR3 length equals 16 residues.